This T cell receptor (beta chain) was captured by sequencing in a study of T cell changes during pregnancy in multiple sclerosis. Profiling relied on immunoSEQ multiplex PCR, and the TCRdb table lists in-frame clones only, not all of them. The sample lists about 77,000 clones; roughly 90% were seen once. Germline V lookup: CDR1 SGHTA, CDR2 FQGNSA. V lost 5 bases and J 0 bases, leaving 10 bases between the germline ends. The CDR3 extends over 15 amino acids. The material sequenced was peripheral blood, taken before pregnancy. The chain combines TRBV7-2 with TRBJ1-4; perhaps TRBD1 as D (5 bases). This TCR was recovered from a female donor with multiple sclerosis, enrolled in a pregnancy study. The CDR3 bases are TGTGCCAGCAGCGCGGGACCTACAACTAATGAAAAACTGTTTTTT. This encodes CASSAGPTTNEKLFF.